This paragraph covers one T cell receptor beta chain sequence. The antigen remains undetermined. This entry comes from a study of Ad26.COV2.S vaccination and SARS-CoV-2 variants. In the study overall: Ad26.COV2.S, an intramuscular injection, was given once or twice 56 days apart.

Data came from immunoSEQ multiplex PCR; TCRdb stores just in-frame clones and leaves some out. This sample has 300,000 to 400,000 clones, with 70% to 90% found just once. V lost 2 bases and J 7 bases, leaving 12 bases between the germline ends. The germline gives CDR1 MNHNS, CDR2 SASEGT. The CDR3 has 13 residues. Study outcomes and limitations: Non-spike TCR breadth showed similarity between vaccine and placebo recipients. After vaccination, substantial breadth of spike-specific CD8+ and CD4+ responses was reported.

Treatment defined: roughly 20 received Ad26.COV2.S at low or high dose, single or two shots; 5 received placebo; per-sample allocation not given. Sample collection was performed on day 63 after the first vaccine or placebo injection. The administered vaccine (an Ad26 vector) expressed Wuhan-strain SARS-CoV-2 spike. V and J are TRBV6-1 and TRBJ2-7; no firm D call. This material consisted of peripheral blood, taken in a trial of Ad26.COV2.S vaccine versus placebo. This TCR was recovered from a person aged 18-60 years who received the Ad26.COV2.S COVID-19 vaccine or a placebo. CDR3 protein: CASSEFSHLEQYF. The CDR3 DNA follows: TGTGCCAGCAGTGAATTCAGCCATCTAGAGCAGTACTTC.